This TCR beta chain was sequenced during a study of cytomegalovirus exposure and HLA in healthy donors. Study-wide results and limits: Earlier analysis yielded a pattern in which most TCR beta V segments were productive about 87% or about 30% of the time.

Concerning this clone: Its antigen is unidentified.

The CDR3 has 13 amino acids. Germline V gene data show CDR1 as MNHEY and CDR2 as SVGAGI. V gave up 6 bases and J gave up 11 bases, with 14 bases separating them. Researchers ran the PCR with 60 Vbeta and 13 Jbeta primers. TCRdb's copy holds only in-frame clones and misses some; the assay was immunoSEQ multiplex PCR. The top ten clones hold 8.9% of a sample with 120,000 or so clones, less than 85% of them seen once. This chain uses TRBV6-5 with TRBJ1-6; D possibly corresponds to TRBD1 (5 bases). The sequence was collected from a young man in good health and CMV-seropositive. The sample taken for sequencing was PBMCs. CDR3 sequence: CASSLSGWPPLHF. The CDR3 DNA reads TGTGCCAGCAGCTTGTCAGGGTGGCCACCCCTCCACTTT.